This T cell receptor beta chain originates from a study of control samples from healthy donors and cancer patients. This table comes from immunoSEQ multiplex PCR, and its TCRdb copy is limited to in-frame clones, with some not included. The sample has about 140,000 clones; 88% are singletons. In germline, CDR1 is SGHDT, CDR2 YYEEEE. The CDR3 runs to 16 residues. V dropped 4 bases and J dropped 0; count of bases not matched to a gene: 6. This sequence originates from a man aged 18-30 years in good health. Sequenced input: blood. This chain links TRBV5-6 with TRBJ2-2; 7 nucleotides match TRBD1. CDR3 loop: CASSVRDSANTGELFF. The DNA for the CDR3 is TGTGCCAGCAGCGTGAGGGACAGTGCGAACACCGGGGAGCTGTTTTTT.